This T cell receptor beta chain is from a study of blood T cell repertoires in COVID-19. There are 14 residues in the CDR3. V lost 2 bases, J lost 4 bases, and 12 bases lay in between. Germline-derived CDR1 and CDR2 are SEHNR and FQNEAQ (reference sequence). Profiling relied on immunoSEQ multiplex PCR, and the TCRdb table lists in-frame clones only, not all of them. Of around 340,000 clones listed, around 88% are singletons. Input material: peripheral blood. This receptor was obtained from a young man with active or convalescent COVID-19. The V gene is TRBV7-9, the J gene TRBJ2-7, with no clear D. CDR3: CASSLLTRRYEQYF. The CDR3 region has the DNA TGTGCCAGCAGCTTACTTACCAGGCGTTACGAGCAGTACTTC.